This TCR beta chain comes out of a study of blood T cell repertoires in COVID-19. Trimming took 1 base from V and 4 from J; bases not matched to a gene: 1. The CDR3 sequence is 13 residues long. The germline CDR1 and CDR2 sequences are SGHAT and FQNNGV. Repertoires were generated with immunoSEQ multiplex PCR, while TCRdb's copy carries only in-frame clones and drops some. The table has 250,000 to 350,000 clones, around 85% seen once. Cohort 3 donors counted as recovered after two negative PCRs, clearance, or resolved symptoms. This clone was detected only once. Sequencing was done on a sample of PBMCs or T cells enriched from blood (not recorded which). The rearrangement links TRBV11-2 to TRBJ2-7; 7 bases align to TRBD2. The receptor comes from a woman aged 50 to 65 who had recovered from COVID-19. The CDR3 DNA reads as TGTGCCAGCAGCTTAGGGACTAGTTACGAGCAGTACTTC. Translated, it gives CASSLGTSYEQYF. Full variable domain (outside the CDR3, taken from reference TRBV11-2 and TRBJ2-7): EAGVAQSPRYKIIEKRQSVAFWCNPISGHATLYWYQQILGQGPKLLIQFQNNGVVDDSQLPKDRFSAERLKGVDSTLKIQPAKLEDSAVYLCASSLGTSYEQYFGPGTRLTVT.